The T cell receptor (beta chain) described here comes from a study of radiation and T cells in renal cell carcinoma. Study conclusions and caveats: Baseline intratumoral clonotype presence is unknown without pretreatment biopsies.

Sequencing used immunoSEQ multiplex PCR; TCRdb keeps in-frame clones, though not all of them. The sample lists about 130,000 clones; around 83% were seen once. Germline V gene lookup returns CDR1 SEHNR and CDR2 FQNEAQ (reference sequence). The CDR3 loop spans 11 amino acids. Deletions cut 5 bases from V and 3 bases from J, with 4 bases between. Sample time point: baseline pretreatment blood. Treatment of the sample: 15 Gy SBRT to primary tumor, nephrectomy 4 weeks later. This renal cell carcinoma was of the clear cell type. As regards this clone: Antigen: not known.

The chain has TRBV7-9 and TRBJ2-5; no firm D call. The TCR was taken from a woman aged 55 to 70 with renal cell carcinoma. Sequences were derived from blood, sampled from a patient whose treatment included radiotherapy and nephrectomy. The CDR3 DNA reads as TGTGCCAGCAGCGAAAAAGAGACCCAGTACTTC. Amino acids: CASSEKETQYF.